This T cell receptor (beta chain) was sequenced during a study of blood T cell repertoires in COVID-19. At the level of the study: Samples of COVID-19 (acute and convalescent) were obtained from the United States, Italy and Spain.

The V gene lost 6 bases and the J gene lost 0 bases, with 15 bases spanning the gap. The germline CDR1 and CDR2 sequences are MNHNY and SVGAGI (reference sequence). This CDR3 contains 16 residues. Produced via immunoSEQ multiplex PCR; TCRdb's table is partial and in-frame only. Counted here are some 370,000 clones, around 92% occurring once; the ten biggest clones make up 1.2%. Sequenced: peripheral blood. The gene calls are TRBV6-6 and TRBJ1-3, with unresolved D. This sequence originates from a man aged 35 to 55 with acute or convalescent COVID-19. The CDR3 sequence: CASSHGNRRSGNTIYF. CDR3 bases: TGTGCCAGCAGCCACGGGAACCGTCGCTCTGGAAACACCATATATTTT.